This entry lists 32 T cell receptor beta chains sequenced from one sample in a study of T cell responses to AZD1222 COVID-19 vaccine. Assay used: immunoSEQ multiplex PCR; TCRdb lists only in-frame clones, some missing. The sample shows more than 140,000 clones, approximately 88% of them seen only once. This specimen consisted of peripheral blood, obtained on day 0 of MenACWY control vaccination. These receptors all stem from an adult in good health.

The genes are TRBV5-6 and TRBJ1-5; D is possibly TRBD1 (5 bases). CDR3 length equals 16 residues. The V gene lost 3 bases and the J gene lost 0 bases, with 13 bases spanning the gap. CDR1 and CDR2 (germline): SGHDT, YYEEEE. For the CDR3, the DNA is TGTGCCAGCAGCTATCGACAGCAGAATAGCAATCAGCCCCAGCATTTT. As protein: CASSYRQQNSNQPQHF.

V and J are TRBV2 and TRBJ1-5; no clear D. CDR1 SNHLY and CDR2 FYNNEI come from the germline V gene. The V end lost 3 bases, the J end lost 6 bases, and 18 bases lay between the germline ends. The CDR3 covers 16 residues. The CDR3 here is CASSEEWESPSQPQHF. DNA of the CDR3: TGTGCCAGCAGTGAGGAATGGGAGAGCCCTAGTCAGCCCCAGCATTTT. Combining the CDR3 with reference TRBV2 and TRBJ1-5 gives the whole variable domain EPEVTQTPSHQVTQMGQEVILRCVPISNHLYFYWYRQILGQKVEFLVSFYNNEISEKSEIFDDQFSVERPDGSNFTLKIRSTKLEDSAMYFCASSEEWESPSQPQHFGDGTRLSIL.

This clone has just one count. The chain recombines TRBV5-1 with TRBJ2-2, with TRBD2 identical over 14 bases. V shed 4 bases, J shed 6 bases, and the junction held 5 bases outside the gene matches. CDR1 SGHRS and CDR2 YFSETQ come from the germline V gene. The CDR3 loop spans 16 amino acids. The CDR3 region has the DNA TGCGCCAGCAGCACGGGACTAGCGGGAGTAGCCGGGGAGCTGTTTTTT. Translation gives CASSTGLAGVAGELFF.

This clone was picked up one time. The chain combines TRBV3-1 (or the pseudogene TRBV3-2) with TRBJ2-2; D uncertain. V lost 3 bases and J lost 3, with 14 bases in between. CDR1 and CDR2 (germline): LGHDT, YNNKEL (reference sequence). The CDR3 runs 16 residues. CDR3 sequence (DNA): TGTGCCAGCAGCCAGAGGCGCGGCCGGGACACCGGGGAGCTGTTTTTT. Translation: CASSQRRGRDTGELFF.

The chain employs TRBV4-1 and TRBJ1-1; 7 bases line up with TRBD1. V was clipped by 5 bases and J by 1 base; unmatched bases: 7. This CDR3 has 15 residues. Germline V gene sequence: CDR1 MGHRA, CDR2 YSYEKL. CDR3 sequence reads: CASSSRTGPNTEAFF. The CDR3, as DNA: TGCGCCAGCAGCTCCCGGACAGGACCGAACACTGAAGCTTTCTTT.

V is TRBV7-9 and J is TRBJ1-6; no reliable D call. V was shortened by 4 bases and J by 5 bases, with 15 bases between the two germline ends. Per germline, CDR1 SEHNR and CDR2 FQNEAQ (reference sequence). The CDR3 consists of 16 residues. Here the CDR3 DNA reads TGTGCCAGCAGCTGGACGGGGTTATCGAATAATTCACCCCTCCACTTT. Amino acid sequence: CASSWTGLSNNSPLHF.

J is TRBJ2-2 and V is TRBV5-6, with 8 bases identical to TRBD1. J lost 2 bases, V lost 0 bases, and 6 bases had no gene match. The CDR3 runs 17 residues. CDR1 and CDR2 from the germline V gene are SGHDT and YYEEEE. CDR3 sequence (DNA): TGTGCCAGCAGCTTGGCCGGGCAGGGGGCCAACACCGGGGAGCTGTTTTTT. Translated, it gives CASSLAGQGANTGELFF.

J is TRBJ2-5 and V is TRBV28; D might be TRBD1 (6 bases). The germline V gene has CDR1 MDHEN and CDR2 SYDVKM. Trimming took off 4 bases at V and 5 bases at J, with 11 bases between the two ends. The CDR3 length is 13 residues. DNA of the CDR3: TGTGCCAGCAGTTCCCAGGGGACGGAGACCCAGTACTTC. This gives the protein CASSSQGTETQYF.

This clone occurred a few times. The chain employs TRBV10-2 and TRBJ1-6; tentatively, D is TRBD1 (5 bases). V dropped 5 bases and J dropped 8 bases, with 19 bases sitting between them. Germline lookup yields CDR1 WSHSY and CDR2 SAAADI. CDR3 length equals 16 residues. The CDR3 sequence: CASSHFGTRGDSPLHF. The CDR3 DNA sequence: TGCGCCAGCAGTCATTTCGGAACGCGGGGGGATTCACCCCTCCACTTT.

The chain is built from TRBV13 and TRBJ2-7, with 7 bases aligning to TRBD1. The CDR3 is 16 amino acids. Germline loops: CDR1 PRHDT, CDR2 FYEKMQ (reference sequence). Trimming took 2 bases from V and 3 from J; bases not matched to a gene: 10. The DNA for the CDR3 is TGTGCCAGCAGCTTAAGTATGGGACAGTTAAACTACGAGCAGTACTTC. Translating gives CASSLSMGQLNYEQYF.

This clone was observed a single time. J is TRBJ1-2 and V is TRBV9; D perhaps matches TRBD1 (5 bases). The CDR3 is 13 amino acids. CDR1 is SGDLS, CDR2 YYNGEE, per germline. Trimming stripped 0 bases from V and 8 bases from J, with 11 bases between. CDR3 residues: CASSVGGSQGYTF. Here the CDR3 DNA reads TGTGCCAGCAGCGTAGGGGGCTCACAGGGCTACACCTTC.

J is TRBJ2-7 and V is TRBV5-1; D may match TRBD1 or TRBD2 (5 bases each). Germline V gene sequence: CDR1 SGHRS, CDR2 YFSETQ. V lost 0 bases to trimming and J lost 3 bases, with 16 bases between them. The CDR3 runs 16 residues. CDR3 bases: TGCGCCAGCAGCTTGGACGGACATCCGGGGATCTACGAGCAGTACTTC. Protein: CASSLDGHPGIYEQYF.

This clone has just a few counts. The chain links TRBV5-8 to TRBJ1-5; D not resolved. The CDR3 is made up of 16 amino acids. Per the germline V gene, CDR1 is SGHTS and CDR2 is YDEGEE. The V end lost 3 bases, the J end lost 0 bases, and 13 bases lay between the germline ends. The CDR3 nucleotides are TGTGCCAGCAGCTCAAAGCCCCCAGCTAGCAATCAGCCCCAGCATTTT. Protein: CASSSKPPASNQPQHF.

The J gene is TRBJ1-1, the V gene TRBV25-1; a possible D gene is TRBD1 (5 bases). Trimming shortened V by 4 bases and J by 7 bases, and 10 bases separated the two germline ends. The CDR3 covers 12 residues. Germline lookup yields CDR1 MGHDK and CDR2 SYGVNS. The CDR3 nucleotides are TGTGCCAGCAGTGGAAGGGGTCGTGAAGCTTTCTTT. Translated: CASSGRGREAFF.

The chain links TRBV7-9 to TRBJ1-3; D may be TRBD1 (5 bases). Trimming shortened V by 5 bases and J by 0 bases, and 14 bases separated the two germline ends. Germline V gene data show CDR1 as SEHNR and CDR2 as FQNEAQ (reference sequence). This CDR3 is 16 amino acids long. The CDR3 region has the DNA TGTGCCAGCAGCCCACGGGGGTTCCGCTCTGGAAACACCATATATTTT. Residues: CASSPRGFRSGNTIYF.

V is TRBV6-2 or TRBV6-3 and J is TRBJ1-1; D not certain. V lost 6 bases and J lost 1, with 15 bases in between. The CDR3 extends over 15 amino acids. Germline lookup yields CDR1 MNHEY and CDR2 SVGEGT. CDR3 sequence reads: CASRPLGRSNTEAFF. The CDR3 DNA is TGTGCCAGCAGACCTCTTGGACGGTCGAACACTGAAGCTTTCTTT.

This clone was found once. This chain uses TRBV12-3 or TRBV12-4 with TRBJ1-2; the D is unclear. There are 12 residues in the CDR3. Trimming pared 2 bases from V and 4 bases from J, leaving 5 bases between. The CDR3 loop is CASSLKSYGYTF. The CDR3, as DNA: TGTGCCAGCAGTTTAAAAAGCTATGGCTACACCTTC.

V and J are TRBV19 and TRBJ1-6; 7 positions agree with TRBD1. J lost 8 bases, V lost 2 bases, and 6 bases had no gene match. Germline V gene lookup returns CDR1 LNHDA and CDR2 SQIVND (reference sequence). This CDR3 spans 15 amino acids. The chain's CDR3 is CASSINPGGDSPLHF. CDR3 DNA sequence: TGTGCCAGTAGTATAAATCCAGGGGGAGATTCACCCCTCCACTTT.

This clone appeared a few times. The CDR3 reads CASSVGTGTGNSPLHF. The DNA of the CDR3 is TGTGCCAGCAGCGTGGGGACCGGGACAGGGAATTCACCCCTCCACTTT. The chain has TRBV5-8 and TRBJ1-6, with 9 bases matching TRBD1. The CDR3 contains 16 residues. Germline trimming cut 4 bases from V and 7 bases from J; bases unmatched to any gene: 9. The germline gives CDR1 SGHTS, CDR2 YDEGEE.

Only a few counts were recorded for this clone. The chain links TRBV5-6 to TRBJ2-7, with 11 nucleotides matching TRBD1. CDR3 length equals 14 residues. Germline CDR1 and CDR2: SGHDT and YYEEEE. Trimming removed 3 bases from V and 3 bases from J; junction bases left unmatched: 2. The CDR3 DNA sequence: TGTGCCAGCAGCTGGACAGGGGGCGACTACGAGCAGTACTTC. Translating it yields CASSWTGGDYEQYF.

The chain uses TRBV7-2 and TRBJ2-2, with D possibly being TRBD1 or TRBD2 (5 bases each). The germline V gene encodes CDR1 SGHTA and CDR2 FQGNSA. The length of the CDR3 is 15 residues. The V end was cut by 5 bases, the J end by 4 bases, with 14 bases between. The CDR3 region is CASSHRLRGTGELFF. The CDR3 coding sequence is TGTGCCAGCAGCCACAGGCTACGGGGCACCGGGGAGCTGTTTTTT.

The chain combines TRBV19 with TRBJ1-1, with D perhaps matching TRBD1 (6 bases). Germline V gene data show CDR1 as LNHDA and CDR2 as SQIVND (reference sequence). This CDR3 is built from 16 residues. Trimming took off 5 bases at V and 3 bases at J, with 19 bases between the two ends. CDR3 sequence (DNA): TGTGCCAGTAGTGCCCGTTCCGGGACAACTCACACTGAAGCTTTCTTT. It specifies CASSARSGTTHTEAFF.

Here the CDR3 DNA reads TGCGCCAGCAGCTCAGGGACAGGGAATGGCTACACCTTC. Its protein is CASSSGTGNGYTF. V and J are TRBV5-1 and TRBJ1-2, with 9 bases aligning to TRBD1. The CDR3 has 13 amino acids. Unmatched junction bases numbered 3, after V lost 3 bases and J lost 6 bases. Looked up from germline, CDR1 is SGHRS and CDR2 is YFSETQ.

CDR3 amino acids: CASSWGQANTGELFF. The CDR3 bases are TGCGCCAGCAGCTGGGGACAGGCGAACACCGGGGAGCTGTTTTTT. V and J are TRBV5-1 and TRBJ2-2, with 8 bases identical to TRBD1. CDR1 SGHRS and CDR2 YFSETQ come from the germline V gene. J lost 0 bases, V lost 3 bases, and 1 base had no gene match. The CDR3 runs to 15 residues. Full variable domain (rest looked up from reference TRBV5-1 and TRBJ2-2): KAGVTQTPRYLIKTRGQQVTLSCSPISGHRSVSWYQQTPGQGLQFLFEYFSETQRNKGNFPGRFSGRQFSNSRSEMNVSTLELGDSALYLCASSWGQANTGELFFGEGSRLTVL.

The chain links TRBV10-3 to TRBJ1-1; D is possibly TRBD1 (5 bases). This CDR3 spans 13 amino acids. Trimming shortened V by 6 bases and J by 4 bases, and 12 bases separated the two germline ends. CDR1 is ENHRY, CDR2 SYGVKD, per germline. CDR3 in DNA: TGTGCCATCAGGCGGGACCTTCGCACTGAAGCTTTCTTT. Translated: CAIRRDLRTEAFF.

This sequence joins TRBV4-3 and TRBJ1-2, with D possibly being TRBD1 (5 bases). CDR3 size: 15 residues. V lost 4 bases and J lost 3, with 15 bases in between. Germline values: CDR1 LGHNA, CDR2 YSLEER. CDR3 bases: TGCGCCAGCAGCCCCGGACGGTCGGGGGACTATGGCTACACCTTC. Translated: CASSPGRSGDYGYTF.

This chain joins TRBV7-3 and TRBJ1-1; no reliable D call. From germline, CDR1 is SGHTA and CDR2 FQGTGA. The CDR3 is made up of 14 amino acids. The V end was cut by 5 bases, the J end by 3 bases, with 13 bases between. CDR3 loop: CASSPEGRHTEAFF. The CDR3 DNA is TGTGCCAGCAGCCCAGAAGGGAGGCACACTGAAGCTTTCTTT.

This chain joins TRBV30 and TRBJ1-6; TRBD1 matches at 7 bases. Per the germline V gene, CDR1 is GTSNPN and CDR2 is SVGIG (reference sequence). J was trimmed by 9 bases and V by 2 bases; bases with no gene match: 1. The CDR3 is 12 residues long. CDR3 DNA sequence: TGTGCCTGGAGTCGACAGGGTTCACCCCTCCACTTT. The encoded protein is CAWSRQGSPLHF.

V gene TRBV28 combines with J gene TRBJ2-1; D ambiguous. The CDR3 has 14 residues. The germline V and J ends were trimmed by 6 bases and 3 bases, with 12 bases remaining between them. The germline CDR1 and CDR2 sequences are MDHEN and SYDVKM. Here the CDR3 reads CASSLGSYYNEQFF. The DNA for the CDR3 is TGTGCCAGCAGCCTTGGTTCCTACTACAATGAGCAGTTCTTC.

The rearrangement uses TRBV3-1 (or the pseudogene TRBV3-2) and TRBJ1-2; D unclear. Germline CDR1 is LGHDT and CDR2 is YNNKEL (reference sequence). The CDR3 spans 13 residues. V shed 1 base and J shed 8 bases, with 11 bases lying between them. The CDR3 is CASSQAAGRGYTF. In DNA form, the CDR3 reads TGTGCCAGCAGCCAAGCCGCCGGGCGAGGCTACACCTTC.

The chain combines TRBV3-1 (or the pseudogene TRBV3-2) with TRBJ2-1, with 11 bases that match TRBD2. V was clipped by 4 bases and J by 7 bases; unmatched bases: 9. CDR1 is LGHDT, CDR2 YNNKEL, per germline (reference sequence). This CDR3 spans 16 amino acids. The CDR3 nucleotides read TGTGCCAGCAGCCCAACAGAACTAGCGGGGGCGAATGAGCAGTTCTTC. Translated, it gives CASSPTELAGANEQFF.

The chain employs TRBV2 and TRBJ2-7, with a weak D call TRBD1 (6 bases). CDR1 SNHLY and CDR2 FYNNEI come from the germline V gene. The CDR3 extends over 13 amino acids. V lost 4 bases and J lost 2, with 9 bases in between. CDR3 sequence (DNA): TGTGCCAGCAGTGCGGACAGACCCTACGAGCAGTACTTC. It yields the protein CASSADRPYEQYF.